This T cell receptor beta chain originates from a study of metastatic and nonmetastatic thyroid tumors. TCRdb re-called the PCR reads through MiXCR. The sample yields 29,000 or so clones, 3.5% to 5% seen once. In its sample, this clone was seen many times. Other nucleotide sequences from this sample produce the same CDR3. Each patient went into thyroid surgery without having received any treatment. CDR3 size: 12 residues. The V end lost 2 bases, the J end lost 2 bases, and 3 bases lay between the germline ends. The germline V gene encodes CDR1 ENHRY and CDR2 SYGVKD. The sample consisted of blood. This clonotype originated in a female donor with papillary thyroid cancer or a benign thyroid nodule (not recorded which). Some clones in this sample may be carry-over from other donors' samples. The chain links TRBV10-3 to TRBJ1-2; D not certain. The CDR3 spells CAISENNYGYTF. The CDR3 coding sequence is TGTGCCATCAGTGAGAACAACTATGGCTACACCTTC.